A single sample gave rise to the 9 T cell receptor beta chains below, sequenced in a study of blood T cell repertoires in COVID-19. The repertoire was sequenced with immunoSEQ multiplex PCR; TCRdb's copy has only in-frame clones and lacks some. Here the sample spans around 400,000 clones, about 90% being singletons. The sample consisted of peripheral blood. These receptors all stem from a woman aged 60-70 years with COVID-19, enrolled during active disease.

The genes are TRBV2 and TRBJ2-5, with 11 nucleotides matching TRBD2. Germline loops: CDR1 SNHLY, CDR2 FYNNEI. This CDR3 comprises 15 residues. With V trimmed by 4 bases and J by 5 bases, 6 bases remained unmatched. CDR3 sequence reads: CASSVIAGGDETQYF. As DNA, the CDR3 is TGTGCCAGCAGTGTGATAGCGGGGGGGGATGAGACCCAGTACTTC.

The V call is TRBV6-5, the J call TRBJ1-1, with D unresolved. CDR1 and CDR2 from the germline V gene are MNHEY and SVGAGI. V lost 7 bases to trimming and J lost 4 bases, with 10 bases between them. The CDR3 contains 12 residues. Written as DNA, the CDR3 is TGTGCCAGCACCCGGGAGGGCACTGAAGCTTTCTTT. Its protein product is CASTREGTEAFF.

The CDR3 is CASSLQAQAGNTIYF. The CDR3 nucleotides are TGTGCCAGCAGCTTACAGGCCCAGGCTGGAAACACCATATATTTT. The chain is built from TRBV7-2 and TRBJ1-3; D not certain. The V end lost 2 bases, the J end lost 2 bases, and 10 bases lay between the germline ends. Germline V gene lookup returns CDR1 SGHTA and CDR2 FQGNSA. The CDR3 consists of 15 residues.

This chain links TRBV5-1 with TRBJ1-2; D uncertain. The CDR3 consists of 14 residues. Germline CDR1 SGHRS, CDR2 YFSETQ. V was cut by 4 bases and J by 5 bases, with 15 bases left in between. CDR3 DNA sequence: TGCGCCAGCAGCGTTGAGAAGGAGCTGTATGGCTACACCTTC. Amino acid sequence: CASSVEKELYGYTF. The full variable domain, its missing parts supplied by reference TRBV5-1 and TRBJ1-2, is KAGVTQTPRYLIKTRGQQVTLSCSPISGHRSVSWYQQTPGQGLQFLFEYFSETQRNKGNFPGRFSGRQFSNSRSEMNVSTLELGDSALYLCASSVEKELYGYTFGSGTRLTVV.

V usage is TRBV3-1 (or the pseudogene TRBV3-2) and J usage is TRBJ2-3; 7 nucleotides match TRBD1. Germline CDR1 is LGHDT and CDR2 is YNNKEL (reference sequence). The ends lost 1 base at V and 4 bases at J; junction bases unmatched: 8. The CDR3 has 16 residues. CDR3 in amino acids: CASSQGWGQGADTQYF. CDR3 DNA sequence: TGTGCCAGCAGCCAAGGTTGGGGTCAGGGGGCAGATACGCAGTATTTT.

The sample holds one count of this clone. The V call is TRBV6-5, the J call TRBJ1-1; D remains unclear. The CDR3 spans 13 residues. Germline CDR1 is MNHEY and CDR2 is SVGAGI. Trimming shortened V by 2 bases and J by 3 bases, and 7 bases separated the two germline ends. CDR3 region: CASSYEDYTEAFF. In DNA form, the CDR3 reads TGTGCCAGCAGTTACGAGGACTACACTGAAGCTTTCTTT.

The rearrangement links TRBV28 to TRBJ1-5, with a possible D match to TRBD1 (6 bases). The CDR3 is 14 amino acids. Germline assignment: CDR1 MDHEN and CDR2 SYDVKM. The V end was cut by 9 bases, the J end by 7 bases, with 19 bases between. CDR3: CASRGGQGGQPQHF. In DNA, the CDR3 is TGTGCCAGTCGGGGGGGGCAAGGAGGCCAGCCCCAGCATTTT.

This clone was recorded a few times. This sequence joins TRBV27 and TRBJ1-5; unclear D gene. V was pared by 4 bases and J by 7 bases, with 14 bases between. This CDR3 spans 14 amino acids. Per the germline V gene, CDR1 is MNHEY and CDR2 is SMNVEV (reference sequence). The CDR3 coding sequence is TGTGCCAGCAGTTCCTCGACAAACGGCCAGCCCCAGCATTTT. Its protein product is CASSSSTNGQPQHF.

This clone came up a few times. J is TRBJ1-2 and V is TRBV2; TRBD1 agrees at 8 bases. V was pared by 7 bases and J by 5 bases, with 6 bases of the junction left unmatched. Germline V gives CDR1 SNHLY, CDR2 FYNNEI. The CDR3 is 13 residues long. CDR3 nucleotides: TGTGCCAGCACAGGGGGCGCACAATATGGCTACACCTTC. As protein: CASTGGAQYGYTF.